These T cell receptor beta chains were read from a single sample in a study of blood T cell repertoires in COVID-19. TCRdb's copy holds only in-frame clones and misses some; the assay was immunoSEQ multiplex PCR. Here the sample spans about 200,000 clones, roughly 83% being singletons. The sequenced sample was peripheral blood. Source of these receptors: a man aged 40-55 years with acute or convalescent COVID-19. Both conserved end residues are part of each CDR3. The D gene is left open where the match is weak. A clone size is listed for some rows: how often the clone was seen (once, few, many), or a class if it is expanded.

D gene: .; clone size: .; J gene: TRBJ1-6; V gene: TRBV5-5; CDR3 length: 14; CDR3 protein: CASSSDWLNSPLHF; CDR3 DNA: TGTGCCAGCAGCTCGGACTGGTTGAATTCACCCCTCCACTTT
D gene: TRBD2; clone size: once; J gene: TRBJ2-7; V gene: TRBV7-9; CDR3 length: 14; CDR3 protein: CASSFGTSGSVEYF; CDR3 DNA: TGTGCCAGCAGCTTCGGGACTAGCGGGAGCGTGGAGTACTTC
D gene: TRBD1; clone size: .; J gene: TRBJ1-2; V gene: TRBV5-1; CDR3 length: 15; CDR3 protein: CASSSYTGTDYGYTF; CDR3 DNA: TGCGCCAGCAGCTCATATACCGGGACAGACTATGGCTACACCTTC
D gene: .; clone size: .; J gene: TRBJ1-2; V gene: TRBV21-1; CDR3 length: 13; CDR3 protein: CASSLGQLYGYTF; CDR3 DNA: TGTGCCAGCAGCCTTGGACAACTCTATGGCTACACCTTC
D gene: .; clone size: .; J gene: TRBJ1-2; V gene: TRBV19; CDR3 length: 14; CDR3 protein: CASSIRGSNYGYTF; CDR3 DNA: TGTGCCAGTAGTATTCGGGGATCTAACTATGGCTACACCTTC
D gene: .; clone size: .; J gene: TRBJ1-4; V gene: TRBV6-1; CDR3 length: 15; CDR3 protein: CASSDPQKTNEKLFF; CDR3 DNA: TGTGCCAGCAGTGATCCACAGAAAACGAATGAAAAACTGTTTTTT
D gene: .; clone size: .; J gene: TRBJ2-2; V gene: TRBV4-3; CDR3 length: 17; CDR3 protein: CASSQGLAKTNTGELFF; CDR3 DNA: TGCGCCAGCAGCCAAGGTCTAGCGAAGACGAACACCGGGGAGCTGTTTTTT
D gene: .; clone size: .; J gene: TRBJ1-2; V gene: TRBV27; CDR3 length: 14; CDR3 protein: CASSLSLGGEGYTF; CDR3 DNA: TGTGCCAGCAGTTTAAGTCTCGGGGGTGAGGGCTACACCTTC
D gene: TRBD1; clone size: .; J gene: TRBJ1-1; V gene: TRBV7-2; CDR3 length: 15; CDR3 protein: CASSSTTGVNTEAFF; CDR3 DNA: TGTGCCAGCAGCTCAACTACAGGGGTCAACACTGAAGCTTTCTTT
D gene: .; clone size: .; J gene: TRBJ2-7; V gene: TRBV11-2; CDR3 length: 17; CDR3 protein: CASSPRGGDRRNYEQYF; CDR3 DNA: TGTGCCAGCAGCCCGAGGGGGGGGGACAGGAGAAACTACGAGCAGTACTTC
D gene: .; clone size: .; J gene: TRBJ2-1; V gene: TRBV3-1/TRBV3-2; CDR3 length: 15; CDR3 protein: CASSARRDLKGEQFF; CDR3 DNA: TGTGCCAGCAGCGCAAGGAGGGACCTCAAGGGGGAGCAGTTCTTC
D gene: .; clone size: .; J gene: TRBJ1-1; V gene: TRBV30; CDR3 length: 12; CDR3 protein: CAWSLRNTEAFF; CDR3 DNA: TGTGCCTGGAGTCTAAGGAACACTGAAGCTTTCTTT
D gene: .; clone size: .; J gene: TRBJ1-5; V gene: TRBV30; CDR3 length: 15; CDR3 protein: CAWSSLQGWMEPQHF; CDR3 DNA: TGTGCCTGGAGTTCTCTACAGGGATGGATGGAGCCCCAGCATTTT
D gene: TRBD2; clone size: .; J gene: TRBJ2-1; V gene: TRBV7-8; CDR3 length: 18; CDR3 protein: CASSFIRLSGTRNNEQFF; CDR3 DNA: TGTGCCAGCAGCTTCATCCGATTAAGCGGGACGCGAAACAATGAGCAGTTCTTC
D gene: .; clone size: .; J gene: TRBJ2-7; V gene: TRBV5-4; CDR3 length: 14; CDR3 protein: CASSLGSVGYEQYF; CDR3 DNA: TGTGCCAGCAGCTTGGGGAGTGTAGGCTACGAGCAGTACTTC
D gene: TRBD1; clone size: once; J gene: TRBJ2-3; V gene: TRBV6-2/TRBV6-3; CDR3 length: 15; CDR3 protein: CASSTGTGGADTQYF; CDR3 DNA: TGTGCCAGCAGTACAGGGACAGGGGGCGCAGATACGCAGTATTTT
D gene: .; clone size: .; J gene: TRBJ1-1; V gene: TRBV18; CDR3 length: 12; CDR3 protein: CASSPPALEAFF; CDR3 DNA: TGTGCCAGCTCACCACCAGCTCTCGAAGCTTTCTTT
D gene: .; clone size: .; J gene: TRBJ1-6; V gene: TRBV7-2; CDR3 length: 14; CDR3 protein: CASSLIQENSPLHF; CDR3 DNA: TGTGCCAGCAGCTTAATCCAGGAAAATTCACCCCTCCACTTT
D gene: .; clone size: once; J gene: TRBJ2-5; V gene: TRBV19; CDR3 length: 11; CDR3 protein: CASSMRETQYF; CDR3 DNA: TGTGCCAGTAGTATGAGAGAGACCCAGTACTTC
D gene: .; clone size: many; J gene: TRBJ1-1; V gene: TRBV6-5; CDR3 length: 12; CDR3 protein: CASSSYRNEAFF; CDR3 DNA: TGTGCCAGCAGTTCCTACCGCAACGAAGCTTTCTTT
D gene: .; clone size: .; J gene: TRBJ2-7; V gene: TRBV2; CDR3 length: 13; CDR3 protein: CASSEGDWGEQYF; CDR3 DNA: TGTGCCAGCAGTGAAGGGGACTGGGGCGAGCAGTACTTC
D gene: .; clone size: .; J gene: TRBJ1-5; V gene: TRBV24-1; CDR3 length: 16; CDR3 protein: CATRIKRVLSNQPQHF; CDR3 DNA: TGTGCCACCAGGATAAAACGAGTCCTTAGCAATCAGCCCCAGCATTTT
D gene: .; clone size: .; J gene: TRBJ1-1; V gene: TRBV4-2; CDR3 length: 14; CDR3 protein: CASSWAAGNTEAFF; CDR3 DNA: TGTGCCAGCAGCTGGGCGGCGGGCAACACTGAAGCTTTCTTT
D gene: .; clone size: .; J gene: TRBJ2-6; V gene: TRBV18; CDR3 length: 14; CDR3 protein: CASSPDSGANVLTF; CDR3 DNA: TGTGCCAGCTCACCTGACTCCGGGGCCAACGTCCTGACTTTC
D gene: .; clone size: .; J gene: TRBJ2-1; V gene: TRBV7-2; CDR3 length: 18; CDR3 protein: CASSSQRGGVPSYNEQFF; CDR3 DNA: TGTGCCAGCAGCTCCCAGAGGGGGGGGGTCCCCTCCTACAATGAGCAGTTCTTC
D gene: .; clone size: .; J gene: TRBJ1-2; V gene: TRBV5-4; CDR3 length: 14; CDR3 protein: CASSLERSGGGYTF; CDR3 DNA: TGTGCCAGCAGCTTGGAGCGGTCGGGCGGGGGCTACACCTTC
D gene: TRBD1; clone size: .; J gene: TRBJ2-7; V gene: TRBV19; CDR3 length: 14; CDR3 protein: CASSTPGTGNEQYF; CDR3 DNA: TGTGCCAGTAGTACTCCCGGGACAGGGAACGAGCAGTACTTC
D gene: .; clone size: .; J gene: TRBJ2-5; V gene: TRBV4-1; CDR3 length: 15; CDR3 protein: CASSQKLAGEETQYF; CDR3 DNA: TGCGCCAGCAGCCAGAAGTTGGCGGGTGAAGAGACCCAGTACTTC
D gene: TRBD2; clone size: .; J gene: TRBJ2-2; V gene: TRBV27; CDR3 length: 14; CDR3 protein: CASSFGGGTGELFF; CDR3 DNA: TGTGCCAGCAGTTTTGGGGGGGGCACCGGGGAGCTGTTTTTT
D gene: TRBD2; clone size: .; J gene: TRBJ2-1; V gene: TRBV9; CDR3 length: 18; CDR3 protein: CASSVGLGGRGSYNEQFF; CDR3 DNA: TGTGCCAGCAGCGTAGGACTCGGCGGGAGGGGATCCTACAATGAGCAGTTCTTC
D gene: .; clone size: .; J gene: TRBJ2-3; V gene: TRBV6-2/TRBV6-3; CDR3 length: 16; CDR3 protein: CASSAVPSGLTDTQYF; CDR3 DNA: TGTGCCAGCAGTGCGGTCCCCTCTGGCCTTACAGATACGCAGTATTTT
D gene: TRBD2; clone size: .; J gene: TRBJ2-1; V gene: TRBV19; CDR3 length: 14; CDR3 protein: CASSITSGSGEQFF; CDR3 DNA: TGTGCCAGTAGTATAACTAGCGGGAGCGGTGAGCAGTTCTTC
D gene: TRBD2; clone size: .; J gene: TRBJ2-5; V gene: TRBV6-5; CDR3 length: 15; CDR3 protein: CASTPGGRYTETQYF; CDR3 DNA: TGTGCCAGCACTCCGGGGGGGCGGTATACTGAGACCCAGTACTTC
D gene: .; clone size: .; J gene: TRBJ1-1; V gene: TRBV29-1; CDR3 length: 15; CDR3 protein: CSVERPPGEGTEAFF; CDR3 DNA: TGCAGCGTTGAAAGACCCCCAGGGGAGGGGACTGAAGCTTTCTTT
D gene: .; clone size: .; J gene: TRBJ2-5; V gene: TRBV20-1; CDR3 length: 15; CDR3 protein: CSASSGGEGQETQYF; CDR3 DNA: TGCAGTGCTAGTTCCGGGGGAGAAGGGCAAGAGACCCAGTACTTC
D gene: .; clone size: .; J gene: TRBJ1-6; V gene: TRBV6-5; CDR3 length: 13; CDR3 protein: CASTQRTNSPLHF; CDR3 DNA: TGTGCCAGCACCCAGCGGACTAATTCACCCCTCCACTTT
D gene: .; clone size: once; J gene: TRBJ1-1; V gene: TRBV12-3/TRBV12-4; CDR3 length: 13; CDR3 protein: CASSLGQLTEAFF; CDR3 DNA: TGTGCCAGCAGTTTAGGACAGCTCACTGAAGCTTTCTTT
D gene: .; clone size: few; J gene: TRBJ1-1; V gene: TRBV4-2; CDR3 length: 14; CDR3 protein: CASSQPQGKAEAFF; CDR3 DNA: TGTGCCAGCAGCCAGCCACAGGGTAAGGCTGAAGCTTTCTTT
D gene: TRBD1; clone size: .; J gene: TRBJ2-7; V gene: TRBV6-5; CDR3 length: 15; CDR3 protein: CASSPGTGVSYEQYF; CDR3 DNA: TGTGCCAGCAGCCCCGGGACAGGGGTCTCCTACGAGCAGTACTTC
D gene: .; clone size: .; J gene: TRBJ2-2; V gene: TRBV6-5; CDR3 length: 13; CDR3 protein: CASYWRDGGELFF; CDR3 DNA: TGTGCCAGCTATTGGCGGGATGGCGGGGAGCTGTTTTTT